This record covers a single T cell receptor (beta chain). No antigen is known for it. PCR was performed using 60 Vbeta and 13 Jbeta primers. Some clones are missing from TCRdb's copy, which holds only in-frame ones; the method was immunoSEQ multiplex PCR. The sample holds 75,000 to 80,000 clones, 78% seen once. The sample is drawn from a study of cytomegalovirus exposure and HLA in healthy donors. Study observations and caveats: In a later analysis, DRB1 alleles had the most associated TCRs; HLA-C alleles the fewest. Reportedly, a later analysis found an Asian-associated ancestry cluster had fewer N-insertions than the roughly 700-donor mean.

The V gene end was trimmed by 1 base and the J gene end by 14 bases; junction bases not matched to a gene: 7. Germline CDR1 SGHVS, CDR2 FNYEAQ. The CDR3 length is 14 residues. The source is a woman aged 40 to 49 in good health and CMV-seropositive. Sequenced input: PBMCs. V usage is TRBV7-6 and J usage is TRBJ2-1; 11 nucleotides match TRBD2. CDR3 sequence: CASSLGVAGGPEFF. The DNA of the CDR3 is TGTGCCAGCAGCTTAGGAGTAGCGGGGGGGCCGGAGTTCTTC.